This T cell receptor beta chain appears in the sequencing data of a study of blood T cell repertoires in COVID-19. Study background: The samples span acute and convalescent COVID-19 from the United States, Italy and Spain. PBMCs, B-cell-depleted T cells, or T cells were the source of the cDNA or gDNA that made up the material.

Trimming cost V 5 bases and J 2 bases, with 12 bases left between them. Germline CDR1 reads SGHNT; CDR2 reads YENEEA. The CDR3 loop spans 14 amino acids. Seattle enrolled patients during active infection and tracked them longitudinally. How the authors handled the data: Amplified reference gene primers provided the basis for estimating nucleated cell counts. The assay was immunoSEQ multiplex PCR, and TCRdb's table has in-frame clones only and misses some. V and J calls and clone size are those listed in that table; D and trimming were worked out from the DNA. The sample lists roughly 200,000 clones, about 83% occurring once. This clone came up once.

This clonotype originated in a person between 65 and 79 years old with COVID-19, enrolled during active disease. The chain joins TRBV11-3 to TRBJ2-5; weak D call: TRBD1 (6 bases). The source material was peripheral blood. CDR3 protein: CASSHGQLQETQYF. CDR3 in DNA: TGTGCCAGCAGCCACGGACAGCTTCAAGAGACCCAGTACTTC.